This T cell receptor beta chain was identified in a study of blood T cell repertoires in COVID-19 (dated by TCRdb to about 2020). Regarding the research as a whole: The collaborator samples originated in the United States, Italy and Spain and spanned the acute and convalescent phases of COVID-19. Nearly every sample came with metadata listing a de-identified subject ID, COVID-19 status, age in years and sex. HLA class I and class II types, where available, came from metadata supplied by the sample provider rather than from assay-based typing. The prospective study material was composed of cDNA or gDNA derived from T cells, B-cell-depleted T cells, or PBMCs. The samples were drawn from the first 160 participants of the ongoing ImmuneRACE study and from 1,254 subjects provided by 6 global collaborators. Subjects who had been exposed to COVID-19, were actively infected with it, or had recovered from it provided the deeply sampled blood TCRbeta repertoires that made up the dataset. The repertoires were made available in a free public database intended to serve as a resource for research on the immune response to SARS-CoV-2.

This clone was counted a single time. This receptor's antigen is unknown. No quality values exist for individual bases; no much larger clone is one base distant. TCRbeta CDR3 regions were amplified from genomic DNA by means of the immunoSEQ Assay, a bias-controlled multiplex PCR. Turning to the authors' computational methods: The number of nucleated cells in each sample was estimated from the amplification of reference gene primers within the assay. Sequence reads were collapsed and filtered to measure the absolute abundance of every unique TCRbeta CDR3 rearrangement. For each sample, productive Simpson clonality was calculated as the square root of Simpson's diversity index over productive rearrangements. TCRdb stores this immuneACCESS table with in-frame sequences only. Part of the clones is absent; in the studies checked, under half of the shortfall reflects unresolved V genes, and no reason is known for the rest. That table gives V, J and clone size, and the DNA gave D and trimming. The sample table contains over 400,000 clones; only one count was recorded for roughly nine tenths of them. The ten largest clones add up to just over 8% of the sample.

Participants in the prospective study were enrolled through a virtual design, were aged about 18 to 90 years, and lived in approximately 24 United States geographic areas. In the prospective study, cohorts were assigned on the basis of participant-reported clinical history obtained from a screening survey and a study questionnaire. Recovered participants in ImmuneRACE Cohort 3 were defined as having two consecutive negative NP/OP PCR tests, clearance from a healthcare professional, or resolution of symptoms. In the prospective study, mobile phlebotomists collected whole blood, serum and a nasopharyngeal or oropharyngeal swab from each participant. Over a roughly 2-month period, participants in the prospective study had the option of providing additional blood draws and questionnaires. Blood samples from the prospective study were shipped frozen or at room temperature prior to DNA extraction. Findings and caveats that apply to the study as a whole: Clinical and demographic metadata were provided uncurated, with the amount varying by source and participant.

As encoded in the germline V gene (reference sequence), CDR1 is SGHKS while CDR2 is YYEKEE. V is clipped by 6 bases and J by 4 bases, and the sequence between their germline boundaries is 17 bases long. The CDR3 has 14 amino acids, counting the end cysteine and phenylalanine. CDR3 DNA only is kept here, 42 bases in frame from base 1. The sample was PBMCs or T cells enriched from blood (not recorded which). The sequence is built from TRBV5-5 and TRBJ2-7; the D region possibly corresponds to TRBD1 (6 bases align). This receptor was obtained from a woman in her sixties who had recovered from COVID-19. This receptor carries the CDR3 CASTQGRDFYEQYF. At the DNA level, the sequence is TGTGCCAGCACCCAGGGGAGAGACTTTTACGAGCAGTACTTC.